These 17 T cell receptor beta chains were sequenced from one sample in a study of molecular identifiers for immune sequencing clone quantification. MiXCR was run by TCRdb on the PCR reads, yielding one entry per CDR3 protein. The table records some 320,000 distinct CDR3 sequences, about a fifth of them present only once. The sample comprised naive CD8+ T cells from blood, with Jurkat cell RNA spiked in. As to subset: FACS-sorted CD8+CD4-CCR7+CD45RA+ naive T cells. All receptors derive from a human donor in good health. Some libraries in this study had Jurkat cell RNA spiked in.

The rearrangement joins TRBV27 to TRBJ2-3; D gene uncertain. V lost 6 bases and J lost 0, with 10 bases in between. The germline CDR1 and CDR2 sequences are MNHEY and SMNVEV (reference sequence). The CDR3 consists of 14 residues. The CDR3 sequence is CASRRLTSTDTQYF. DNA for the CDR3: TGTGCCAGCAGACGTTTGACTAGCACAGATACGCAGTATTTT.

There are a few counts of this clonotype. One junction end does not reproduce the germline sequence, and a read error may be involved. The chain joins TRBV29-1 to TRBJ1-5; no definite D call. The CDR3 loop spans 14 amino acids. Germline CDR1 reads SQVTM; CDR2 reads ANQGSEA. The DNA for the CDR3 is TGCAGCGTTGCAGATGGTAATAGCAATCTGCCCCAGCATTTT. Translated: CSVADGNSNLPQHF.

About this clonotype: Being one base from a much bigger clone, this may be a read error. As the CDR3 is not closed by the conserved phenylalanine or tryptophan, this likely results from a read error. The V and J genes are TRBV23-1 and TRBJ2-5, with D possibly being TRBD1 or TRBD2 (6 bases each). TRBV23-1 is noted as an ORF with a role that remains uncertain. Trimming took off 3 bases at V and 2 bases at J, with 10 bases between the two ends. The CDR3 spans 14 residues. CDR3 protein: CASSQGGKQETQYS. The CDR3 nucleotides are TGCGCCAGCAGTCAGGGGGGCAAACAAGAGACCCAGTACTCC.

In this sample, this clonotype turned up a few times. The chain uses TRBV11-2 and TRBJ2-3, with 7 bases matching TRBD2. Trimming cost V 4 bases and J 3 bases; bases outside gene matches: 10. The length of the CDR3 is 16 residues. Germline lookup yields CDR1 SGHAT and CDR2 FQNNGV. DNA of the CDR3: TGTGCCAGCAGCTCCCCGGGGGAGGGCTGGACAGATACGCAGTATTTT. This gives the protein CASSSPGEGWTDTQYF.

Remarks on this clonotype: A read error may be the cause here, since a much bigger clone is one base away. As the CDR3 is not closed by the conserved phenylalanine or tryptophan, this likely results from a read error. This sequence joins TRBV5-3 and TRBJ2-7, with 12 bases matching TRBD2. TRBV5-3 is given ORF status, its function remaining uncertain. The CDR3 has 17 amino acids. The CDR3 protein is CASSLWPSGRGSYEQYL. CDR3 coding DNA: TGTGCCAGCAGCTTGTGGCCTAGCGGGAGGGGAAGCTACGAGCAGTACCTC.

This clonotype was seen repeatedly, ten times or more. The DNA for the CDR3 is TGTGCCAGCAGTTTCGAAGCGGGGGGCTACAATGAGCAGTTCTTC. Residues: CASSFEAGGYNEQFF. The chain has TRBV27 and TRBJ2-1; 9 nucleotides match TRBD2. J was trimmed by 3 bases and V by 3 bases; bases with no gene match: 3. The CDR3 sequence is 15 residues long. Looked up from germline, CDR1 is MNHEY and CDR2 is SMNVEV (reference sequence).

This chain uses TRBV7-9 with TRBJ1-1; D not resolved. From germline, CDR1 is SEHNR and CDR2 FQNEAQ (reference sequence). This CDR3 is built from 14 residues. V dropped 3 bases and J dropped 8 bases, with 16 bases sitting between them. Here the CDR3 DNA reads TGTGCCAGCAGCTTGGTTCTGGGAGGTATGGAAGCTTTCTTT. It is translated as CASSLVLGGMEAFF. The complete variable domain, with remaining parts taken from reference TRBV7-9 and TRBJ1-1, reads DTGVSQNPRHKITKRGQNVTFRCDPISEHNRLYWYRQTLGQGPEFLTYFQNEAQLEKSRLLSDRFSAERPKGSFSTLEIQRTEQGDSAMYLCASSLVLGGMEAFFGQGTRLTVV.

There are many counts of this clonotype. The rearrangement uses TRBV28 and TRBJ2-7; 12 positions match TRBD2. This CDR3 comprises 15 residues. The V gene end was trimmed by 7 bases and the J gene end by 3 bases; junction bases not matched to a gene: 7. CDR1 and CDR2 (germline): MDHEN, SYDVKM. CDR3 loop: CASTLGLAGSYEQYF. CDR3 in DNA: TGTGCCAGCACCCTTGGACTAGCGGGAAGCTACGAGCAGTACTTC.

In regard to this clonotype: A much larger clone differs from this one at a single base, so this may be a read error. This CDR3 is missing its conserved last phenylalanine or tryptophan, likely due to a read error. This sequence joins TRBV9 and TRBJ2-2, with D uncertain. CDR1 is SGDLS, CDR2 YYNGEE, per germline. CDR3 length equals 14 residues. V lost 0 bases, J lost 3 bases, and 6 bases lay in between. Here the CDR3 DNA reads TGTGCCAGCAGCGTAGGAGGCCACACCGGGGAGCTGTTTTCT. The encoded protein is CASSVGGHTGELFS.

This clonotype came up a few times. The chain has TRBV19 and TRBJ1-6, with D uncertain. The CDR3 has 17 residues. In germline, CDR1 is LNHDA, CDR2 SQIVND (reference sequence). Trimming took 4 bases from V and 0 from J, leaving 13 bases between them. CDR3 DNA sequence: TGTGCCAGTAGTACTTGGACGCAGAGCTCCTATAATTCACCCCTCCACTTT. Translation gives CASSTWTQSSYNSPLHF.

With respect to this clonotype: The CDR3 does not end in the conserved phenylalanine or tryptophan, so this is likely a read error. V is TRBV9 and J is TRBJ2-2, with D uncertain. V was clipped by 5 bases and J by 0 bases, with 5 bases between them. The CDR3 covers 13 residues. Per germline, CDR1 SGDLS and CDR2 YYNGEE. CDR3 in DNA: TGTGCCAGCAGATACACGAACACCGGGGAGCTGTTTCTT. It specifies CASRYTNTGELFL.

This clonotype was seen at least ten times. The chain's CDR3 is CAWTATHSNQPQHF. CDR3 in DNA: TGTGCCTGGACAGCCACGCATAGCAATCAGCCCCAGCATTTT. The V and J genes are TRBV30 and TRBJ1-5; D is ambiguous. The CDR3 is 14 amino acids. Between the trimmed V and J ends, which lost 4 bases and 0 bases, there was a span of 10 bases. Germline CDR1 reads GTSNPN; CDR2 reads SVGIG (reference sequence).

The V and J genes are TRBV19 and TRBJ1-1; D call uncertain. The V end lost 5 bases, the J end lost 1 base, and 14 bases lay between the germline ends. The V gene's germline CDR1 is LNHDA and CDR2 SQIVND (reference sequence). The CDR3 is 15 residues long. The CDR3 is CASSPNFKGNTEAFF. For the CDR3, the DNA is TGTGCCAGTAGTCCCAATTTTAAGGGGAACACTGAAGCTTTCTTT.

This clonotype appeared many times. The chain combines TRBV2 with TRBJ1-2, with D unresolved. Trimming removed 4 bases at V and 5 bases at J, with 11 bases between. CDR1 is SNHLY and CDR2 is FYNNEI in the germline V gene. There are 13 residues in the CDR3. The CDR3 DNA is TGTGCCAGCAGTGGCGGGGAGTCTTATGGCTACACCTTC. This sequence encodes CASSGGESYGYTF. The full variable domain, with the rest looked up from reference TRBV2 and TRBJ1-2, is EPEVTQTPSHQVTQMGQEVILRCVPISNHLYFYWYRQILGQKVEFLVSFYNNEISEKSEIFDDQFSVERPDGSNFTLKIRSTKLEDSAMYFCASSGGESYGYTFGSGTRLTVV.

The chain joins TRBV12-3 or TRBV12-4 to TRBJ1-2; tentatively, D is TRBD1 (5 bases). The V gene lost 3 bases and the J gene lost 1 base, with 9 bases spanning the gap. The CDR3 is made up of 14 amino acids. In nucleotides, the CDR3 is TGTGCCAGCAGTTTTGGGGCCAGTAACTATGGCTACACCTTC. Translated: CASSFGASNYGYTF.

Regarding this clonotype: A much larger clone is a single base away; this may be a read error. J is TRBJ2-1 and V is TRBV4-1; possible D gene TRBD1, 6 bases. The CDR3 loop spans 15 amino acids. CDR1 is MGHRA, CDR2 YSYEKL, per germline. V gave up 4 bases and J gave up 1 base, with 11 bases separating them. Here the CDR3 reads CASSRVTGSYNEQFF. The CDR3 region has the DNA TGCGCCAGCAGCCGAGTAACAGGGTCCTACAATGAGCAGTTCTTC.

This CDR3 is CASSKAARDSSYEQYF. Here the CDR3 DNA reads TGTGCCAGCAGTAAAGCGGCCCGGGACTCATCCTACGAGCAGTACTTC. V gene TRBV6-2 or TRBV6-3 combines with J gene TRBJ2-7, with D possibly TRBD2 on 6 matching bases. The CDR3 extends over 16 amino acids. The germline CDR1 and CDR2 sequences are MNHEY and SVGEGT. Trimming pared 5 bases from V and 1 base from J, leaving 18 bases between.